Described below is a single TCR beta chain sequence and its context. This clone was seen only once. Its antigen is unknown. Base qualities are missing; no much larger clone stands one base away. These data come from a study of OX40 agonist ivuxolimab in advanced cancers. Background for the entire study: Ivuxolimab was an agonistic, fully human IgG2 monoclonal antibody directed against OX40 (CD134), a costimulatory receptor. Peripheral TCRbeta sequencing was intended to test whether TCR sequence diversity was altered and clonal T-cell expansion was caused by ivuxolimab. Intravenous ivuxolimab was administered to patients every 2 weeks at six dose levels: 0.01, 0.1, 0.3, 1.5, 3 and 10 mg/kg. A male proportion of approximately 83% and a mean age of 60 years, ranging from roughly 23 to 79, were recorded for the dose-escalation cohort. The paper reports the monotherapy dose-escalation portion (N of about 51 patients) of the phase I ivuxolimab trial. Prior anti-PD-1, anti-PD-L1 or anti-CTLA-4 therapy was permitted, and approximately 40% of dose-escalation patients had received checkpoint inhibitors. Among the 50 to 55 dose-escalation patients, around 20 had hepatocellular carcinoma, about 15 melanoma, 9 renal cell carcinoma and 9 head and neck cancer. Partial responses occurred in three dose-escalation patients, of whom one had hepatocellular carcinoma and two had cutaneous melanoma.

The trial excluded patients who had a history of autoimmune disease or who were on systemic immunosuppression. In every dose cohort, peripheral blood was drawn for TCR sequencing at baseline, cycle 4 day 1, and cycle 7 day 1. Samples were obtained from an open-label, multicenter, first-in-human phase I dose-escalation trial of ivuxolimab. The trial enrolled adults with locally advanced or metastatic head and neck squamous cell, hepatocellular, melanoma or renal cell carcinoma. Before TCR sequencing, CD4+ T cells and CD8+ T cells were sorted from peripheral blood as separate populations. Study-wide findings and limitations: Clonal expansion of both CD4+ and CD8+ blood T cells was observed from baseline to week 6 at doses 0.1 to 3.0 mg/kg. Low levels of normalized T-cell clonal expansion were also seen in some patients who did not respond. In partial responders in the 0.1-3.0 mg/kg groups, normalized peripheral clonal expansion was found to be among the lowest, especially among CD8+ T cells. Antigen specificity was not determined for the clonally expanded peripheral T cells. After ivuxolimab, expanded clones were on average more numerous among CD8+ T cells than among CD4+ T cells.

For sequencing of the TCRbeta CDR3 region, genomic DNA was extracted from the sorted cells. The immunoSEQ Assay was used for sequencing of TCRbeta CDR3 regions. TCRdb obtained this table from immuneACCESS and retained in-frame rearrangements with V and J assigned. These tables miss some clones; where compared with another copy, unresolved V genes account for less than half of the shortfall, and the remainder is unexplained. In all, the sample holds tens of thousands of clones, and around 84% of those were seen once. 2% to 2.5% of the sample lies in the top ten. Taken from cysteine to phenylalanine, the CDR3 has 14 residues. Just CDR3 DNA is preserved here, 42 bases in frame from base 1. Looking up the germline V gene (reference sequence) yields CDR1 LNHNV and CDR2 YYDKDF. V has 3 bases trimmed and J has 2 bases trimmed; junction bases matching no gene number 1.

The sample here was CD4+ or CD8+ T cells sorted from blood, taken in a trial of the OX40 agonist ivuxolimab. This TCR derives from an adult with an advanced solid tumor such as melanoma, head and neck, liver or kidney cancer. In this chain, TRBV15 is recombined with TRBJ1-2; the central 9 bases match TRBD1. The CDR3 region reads CATSRGQGNYGYTF. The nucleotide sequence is TGTGCCACCAGCAGGGGACAGGGAAACTATGGCTACACCTTC.